This entry describes one T cell receptor beta chain. As yet, its antigen is unknown. The time point: newly diagnosed GD, antithyroid drugs for less than 3 months. PBMC-extracted RNA yielded the TCR library. Patients came through an endocrinology department, and that department was in Xi'an, China. The data originate from a study of regulatory T cells in long-lasting Graves disease. Whole-study findings and limits: A reduction in accuracy may have resulted from the small sample size. No thyroid tissue was studied; the work used peripheral blood only. Patients with persistent disease shared around 2,700 public clonotypes, outpacing the roughly 970 shared by new patients.

The CDR3 covers 12 residues. Germline loops: CDR1 MDHEN, CDR2 SYDVKM. J gave up 2 bases and V 7 bases, and 2 bases lay outside the gene matches. According to the study, TCR beta libraries were built with iRepertoire HTBI primers and CDR3-region Arm-PCR. TCRdb recomputed calls from the multiplex PCR reads with MiXCR, one row per CDR3 protein. The repertoire holds 400,000 to 500,000 distinct CDR3 sequences, with around 15% as singletons. The data also belong to a second study, concerning T cells in Graves' hyperthyroidism and ophthalmopathy.

This receptor was taken from a woman in her twenties or thirties with Graves disease. The V and J genes are TRBV28 and TRBJ2-7, with 7 bases that match TRBD1. Sequencing was performed on peripheral blood mononuclear cells (PBMCs), taken at new diagnosis, from a patient treated with antithyroid drugs. CDR3 protein: CASTTGAYEQYF. DNA of the CDR3: TGTGCCAGCACAACAGGGGCCTACGAGCAGTACTTC.